This is a list of T cell receptor beta chains from one sample in a study of regulatory T cells in long-lasting Graves disease. TCRdb re-analysed the multiplex PCR reads in MiXCR, keeping a single row per CDR3 protein. The sample contains about 500,000 distinct CDR3 sequences, about 12% of which appear only once. The sample was also linked to a second study, of T cells in Graves' hyperthyroidism and ophthalmopathy.

The material sequenced was peripheral blood mononuclear cells (PBMCs), taken at new diagnosis, from a patient treated with antithyroid drugs. These receptors all stem from a woman in her 30s with Graves disease. Both conserved end residues are part of each CDR3. A D gene is named only where the DNA matches it firmly. Size values are once, few and many counts, or a class for expanded clones, and some rows have none.

D gene: TRBD2
J gene: TRBJ2-3
V gene: TRBV5-4
clone size: few
CDR3 protein: CASSSPSGRATGTDTQYF
CDR3 DNA: TGTGCCAGCAGCTCCCCTAGCGGGAGGGCGACGGGCACAGATACGCAGTATTTT

D gene: .
J gene: TRBJ1-2
V gene: TRBV5-6
clone size: .
CDR3 protein: CASSLEPEHYTF
CDR3 DNA: TGTGCCAGCAGCTTGGAACCTGAGCACTACACCTTC

D gene: .
J gene: TRBJ2-6
V gene: TRBV6-5
clone size: .
CDR3 protein: CASSYSSTLRGANVLTF
CDR3 DNA: TGTGCCAGCAGTTACTCATCGACCCTCCGTGGGGCCAACGTCCTGACTTTC

D gene: .
J gene: TRBJ1-2
V gene: TRBV9
clone size: many
CDR3 protein: CASSAGGIVSAYGYTF
CDR3 DNA: TGTGCCAGCAGCGCCGGAGGGATTGTCAGCGCCTATGGCTACACCTTC

D gene: TRBD1
J gene: TRBJ2-4
V gene: TRBV6-2/TRBV6-3
clone size: once
CDR3 protein: CASSYTPAGGTKNTQYF
CDR3 DNA: TGTGCCAGCAGTTACACCCCGGCAGGGGGAACCAAAAACACTCAGTACTTC

D gene: .
J gene: TRBJ1-3
V gene: TRBV12-3/TRBV12-4
clone size: many
CDR3 protein: CASSSNRVRHPANTIYF
CDR3 DNA: TGTGCCAGCAGTAGTAACCGCGTCCGTCACCCAGCAAACACCATATATTTT

D gene: TRBD1
J gene: TRBJ1-1
V gene: TRBV2
clone size: many
CDR3 protein: CASKFRDSTEAFF
CDR3 DNA: TGTGCCAGCAAGTTCCGGGACAGCACTGAAGCTTTCTTT

D gene: TRBD1
J gene: TRBJ1-2
V gene: TRBV20-1
clone size: few
CDR3 protein: CSARRTGTNYGYTF
CDR3 DNA: TGCAGTGCTAGAAGGACAGGAACTAACTATGGCTACACCTTC

D gene: .
J gene: TRBJ2-3
V gene: TRBV2
clone size: many
CDR3 protein: CASSGGRQVTDTQYF
CDR3 DNA: TGTGCCAGCAGTGGCGGGAGACAGGTCACAGATACGCAGTATTTT

D gene: .
J gene: TRBJ1-1
V gene: TRBV28
clone size: .
CDR3 protein: CASRQREAFF
CDR3 DNA: TGTGCCAGCAGGCAAAGGGAAGCTTTCTTT

D gene: .
J gene: TRBJ1-1
V gene: TRBV12-3/TRBV12-4
clone size: many
CDR3 protein: CASSGRGNTEAFF
CDR3 DNA: TGTGCCAGCAGTGGCAGGGGGAACACTGAAGCTTTCTTT

D gene: TRBD1
J gene: TRBJ2-2
V gene: TRBV30
clone size: many
CDR3 protein: CAWREGQGMAGELFF
CDR3 DNA: TGTGCCTGGAGGGAGGGACAGGGCATGGCCGGGGAGCTGTTTTTT

D gene: TRBD2
J gene: TRBJ2-2
V gene: TRBV10-3
clone size: many
CDR3 protein: CAISERELAGGNTGELFF
CDR3 DNA: TGTGCCATCAGTGAGCGAGAACTAGCGGGAGGGAACACCGGGGAGCTGTTTTTT

D gene: .
J gene: TRBJ2-7
V gene: TRBV11-1
clone size: many
CDR3 protein: CASSLRGTGRSYEQYF
CDR3 DNA: TGTGCCAGCAGCCTAAGAGGTACAGGGAGGTCCTACGAGCAGTACTTC

D gene: .
J gene: TRBJ1-1
V gene: TRBV3-1
clone size: few
CDR3 protein: CASSQAAGSGRTEAFF
CDR3 DNA: TGTGCCAGCAGCCAAGCCGCGGGGTCAGGGCGCACTGAAGCTTTCTTT

D gene: TRBD1
J gene: TRBJ1-2
V gene: TRBV24-1
clone size: many
CDR3 protein: CATSDPATGTGDGYTF
CDR3 DNA: TGTGCCACCAGTGATCCAGCGACCGGGACAGGGGATGGCTACACCTTC

D gene: .
J gene: TRBJ1-1
V gene: TRBV5-1
clone size: many
CDR3 protein: CASSLGRSTGGGTEAFF
CDR3 DNA: TGCGCCAGCAGCTTGGGCCGGTCTACGGGGGGCGGCACTGAAGCTTTCTTT

D gene: .
J gene: TRBJ1-6
V gene: TRBV9
clone size: few
CDR3 protein: CASSGAVSSYNSPLHF
CDR3 DNA: TGTGCCAGCAGCGGGGCCGTTAGCTCCTATAATTCACCCCTCCACTTT

D gene: .
J gene: TRBJ2-7
V gene: TRBV19
clone size: many
CDR3 protein: CASSIDPSSGYEQYF
CDR3 DNA: TGTGCCAGTAGTATCGACCCCTCTTCGGGCTACGAGCAGTACTTC

D gene: .
J gene: TRBJ1-5
V gene: TRBV19
clone size: .
CDR3 protein: CASTRTSYQPQHF
CDR3 DNA: TGTGCCAGTACCCGGACATCTTATCAGCCCCAGCATTTT

D gene: TRBD1
J gene: TRBJ2-1
V gene: TRBV15
clone size: many
CDR3 protein: CATSRTRQGGSEQFF
CDR3 DNA: TGTGCCACCAGCAGAACCCGACAGGGTGGAAGCGAGCAGTTCTTC

D gene: .
J gene: TRBJ1-2
V gene: TRBV6-2/TRBV6-3
clone size: many
CDR3 protein: CASSYGGFYGYTF
CDR3 DNA: TGTGCCAGCAGTTACGGGGGATTCTATGGCTACACCTTC

D gene: .
J gene: TRBJ2-7
V gene: TRBV7-2
clone size: many
CDR3 protein: CASSQGNLDYEQYF
CDR3 DNA: TGTGCCAGCTCCCAGGGTAATCTAGACTACGAGCAGTACTTC

D gene: .
J gene: TRBJ1-5
V gene: TRBV19
clone size: many
CDR3 protein: CASSPMGGSNQPQHF
CDR3 DNA: TGTGCCAGTAGCCCCATGGGAGGGAGCAATCAGCCCCAGCATTTT

D gene: TRBD2
J gene: TRBJ2-3
V gene: TRBV6-1
clone size: few
CDR3 protein: CASSEVALAGPDTQYF
CDR3 DNA: TGTGCCAGCAGTGAAGTGGCCCTAGCGGGCCCTGATACGCAGTATTTT

D gene: TRBD2
J gene: TRBJ2-1
V gene: TRBV29-1
clone size: few
CDR3 protein: CSVFSGEDNEQFF
CDR3 DNA: TGCAGCGTATTTAGCGGGGAAGACAATGAGCAGTTCTTC

D gene: .
J gene: TRBJ1-2
V gene: TRBV5-1
clone size: .
CDR3 protein: CASRGLQGPEDYGYTF
CDR3 DNA: TGCGCCAGCAGGGGTCTGCAAGGACCAGAGGACTATGGCTACACCTTC

D gene: .
J gene: TRBJ1-1
V gene: TRBV19
clone size: many
CDR3 protein: CASNREGDTEAFF
CDR3 DNA: TGTGCCAGTAACAGGGAGGGGGACACTGAAGCTTTCTTT

D gene: .
J gene: TRBJ2-7
V gene: TRBV5-8
clone size: many
CDR3 protein: CASSLGWAGVYEQYF
CDR3 DNA: TGTGCCAGCAGCTTGGGTTGGGCAGGGGTCTACGAGCAGTACTTC